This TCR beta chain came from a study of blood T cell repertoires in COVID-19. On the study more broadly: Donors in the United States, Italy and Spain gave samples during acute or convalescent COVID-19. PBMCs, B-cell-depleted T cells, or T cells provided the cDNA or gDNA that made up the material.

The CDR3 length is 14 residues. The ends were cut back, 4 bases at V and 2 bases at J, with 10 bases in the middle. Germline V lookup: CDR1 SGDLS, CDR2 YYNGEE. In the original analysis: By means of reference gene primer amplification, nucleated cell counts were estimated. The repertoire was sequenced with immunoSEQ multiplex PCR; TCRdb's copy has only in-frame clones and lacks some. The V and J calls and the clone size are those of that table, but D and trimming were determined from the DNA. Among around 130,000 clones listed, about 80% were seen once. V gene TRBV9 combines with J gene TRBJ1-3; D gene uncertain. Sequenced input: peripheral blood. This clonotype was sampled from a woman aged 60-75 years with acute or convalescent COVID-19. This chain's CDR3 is CASSPSRAGNTIYF. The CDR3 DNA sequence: TGTGCCAGCAGCCCCTCGAGGGCTGGAAACACCATATATTTT.